The 20 T cell receptor beta chains below were found in one sample sequenced in a study of type 1 and type 2 diabetes patients. Genomic DNA was the PCR template. Multiplex PCR with 30 forward and 13 reverse primers amplified the TCR beta CDR3. TCRdb itself ran the multiplex PCR reads through MiXCR, one entry per CDR3 protein. The profile shows 280,000 or so distinct CDR3 sequences, approximately 50% of them singletons. Sequencing was performed on peripheral blood mononuclear cells (PBMCs). The receptors come from a man aged 18 to 29 with type 2 diabetes.

This sequence joins TRBV3-1 and TRBJ2-1, with unresolved D. Germline V gives CDR1 LGHDT, CDR2 YNNKEL (reference sequence). The CDR3 extends over 14 amino acids. V lost 2 bases and J 10 bases, leaving 15 bases between the germline ends. Here the CDR3 reads CASSQSAITYEQFF. CDR3 coding DNA: TGTGCCAGCAGCCAAAGTGCGATTACCTACGAGCAGTTCTTC.

The chain links TRBV20-1 to TRBJ2-3, with a weak D call TRBD1 (5 bases). The CDR3 spans 14 residues. Germline V lookup: CDR1 DFQATT, CDR2 SNEGSKA (reference sequence). Between the trimmed V and J ends, which lost 6 bases and 0 bases, there was a span of 13 bases. The CDR3 sequence: CSAQVQGSTDTQYF. The CDR3 DNA reads TGCAGTGCCCAGGTTCAGGGCAGCACAGATACGCAGTATTTT.

Only a few counts were recorded for this clonotype. The chain recombines TRBV12-3 or TRBV12-4 with TRBJ1-5, with D perhaps TRBD1 (5 bases). The V end was cut by 2 bases, the J end by 5 bases, with 7 bases between. The CDR3 has 13 amino acids. CDR3 in amino acids: CASSLQGYQPQHF. Written as DNA, the CDR3 is TGTGCCAGCAGTTTACAGGGATATCAGCCCCAGCATTTT.

This clonotype has just a few counts. This rearrangement joins TRBV4-3 to TRBJ2-7; 7 bases align to TRBD2. The CDR3 extends over 16 amino acids. Germline CDR1 LGHNA, CDR2 YSLEER. The V gene end was trimmed by 0 bases and the J gene end by 0 bases; junction bases not matched to a gene: 5. CDR3 sequence (DNA): TGCGCCAGCAGCCAAGATAGGGGCGGGGGCTCCTACGAGCAGTACTTC. Its translation: CASSQDRGGGSYEQYF.

This clonotype was seen just once. The gene calls are TRBV7-3 and TRBJ2-7, with 9 bases fitting TRBD1. CDR1 SGHTA and CDR2 FQGTGA come from the germline V gene. The V and J ends lost 8 bases and 7 bases, in that order; junction bases with no gene match: 15. The CDR3 is 15 residues long. CDR3 bases: TGTGCCAGCGCCTTCCCAGGACAGGGGTACAATGAGCAGTACTTC. Translating it yields CASAFPGQGYNEQYF. Filled out from reference TRBV7-3 and TRBJ2-7, the complete variable domain reads GAGVSQTPSNKVTEKGKYVELRCDPISGHTALYWYRQSLGQGPEFLIYFQGTGAADDSGLPNDRFFAVRPEGSVSTLKIQRTERGDSAVYLCASAFPGQGYNEQYFGPGTRLTVT.

The CDR3 spells CASSSRGTGANVLTF. The DNA for the CDR3 is TGTGCCAGCAGCTCAAGAGGGACTGGGGCCAACGTCCTGACTTTC. The chain uses TRBV14 and TRBJ2-6; D perhaps matches TRBD2 (5 bases). Looked up from germline, CDR1 is SGHDN and CDR2 is FVKESK. V lost 5 bases and J lost 2, with 10 bases in between. The CDR3 consists of 15 residues.

This clonotype showed up just a few times. The chain recombines TRBV6-4 with TRBJ2-1; the match to TRBD2 covers 11 bases. The CDR3 totals 14 residues. The V gene's germline CDR1 is MRHNA and CDR2 SNTAGT. Trimming took 5 bases from V and 8 from J; bases not matched to a gene: 5. The chain's CDR3 is CASSTSGGGDEQFF. The CDR3 coding sequence is TGTGCCAGCAGTACTAGCGGGGGAGGGGATGAGCAGTTCTTC.

A word on this clonotype: Mismatch with germline at one junction end may stem from a read error. DNA for the CDR3: TGTGCCAGCAGTGTACAGGGGGCGCGGAATTCTGAAGCTTTCTTT. This sequence encodes CASSVQGARNSEAFF. V and J are TRBV10-3 and TRBJ1-1, with 9 bases aligning to TRBD1. The CDR3 is made up of 15 amino acids. CDR1 is ENHRY and CDR2 is SYGVKD in the germline V gene.

This clonotype was seen a few times. V usage is TRBV15 and J usage is TRBJ2-3; D gene ambiguous. This CDR3 comprises 16 residues. V was cut by 0 bases and J by 0 bases, with 10 bases left in between. Germline CDR1 is LNHNV and CDR2 is YYDKDF (reference sequence). CDR3 DNA sequence: TGTGCCACCAGCAGAGAGGCAGACTCTAGCACAGATACGCAGTATTTT. Its protein is CATSREADSSTDTQYF.

The rearrangement joins TRBV27 to TRBJ1-2; the match to TRBD1 covers 12 bases. Germline assignment: CDR1 MNHEY and CDR2 SMNVEV (reference sequence). CDR3 size: 14 residues. The V and J ends lost 5 bases and 8 bases, in that order; junction bases with no gene match: 6. The CDR3 spells CASSTGQGAEGYTF. The CDR3 DNA follows: TGTGCCAGCAGTACGGGACAGGGGGCGGAAGGCTACACCTTC.

DNA of the CDR3: TGTGCCAGCAGTTTGGGACAGGGCCCTAACTATGGCTACACCTTC. This encodes CASSLGQGPNYGYTF. V usage is TRBV2 and J usage is TRBJ1-2, with 9 bases aligning to TRBD1. Per the germline V gene, CDR1 is SNHLY and CDR2 is FYNNEI. Trimming removed 5 bases from V and 0 bases from J; junction bases left unmatched: 4. The CDR3 is 15 amino acids.

As regards this clonotype: This may come from a read error, since a much larger clone is one base off. The chain uses TRBV2 and TRBJ2-7, with 7 bases that match TRBD2. V lost 6 bases, J lost 0 bases, and 8 bases stayed unmatched. The CDR3 totals 15 residues. Germline loops: CDR1 SNHLY, CDR2 FYNNEI. This chain's CDR3 is CASRDPRGSSYEQYF. DNA for the CDR3: TGTGCCAGCAGAGATCCGCGCGGGAGCTCCTACGAGCAGTACTTC.

This chain joins TRBV14 and TRBJ2-1; D might be TRBD1 or TRBD2, each matching 6 bases. Trimming removed 1 base from V and 4 bases from J, with 17 bases in between. CDR3 length: 17 residues. Germline assignment: CDR1 SGHDN and CDR2 FVKESK. In nucleotides, the CDR3 is TGTGCCAGCAGCCAAGTCGGAGGGACAACGATGTACAATGAGCAGTTCTTC. Amino acids: CASSQVGGTTMYNEQFF.

This clonotype has only one observation. A read error is possible here, since a much larger clone lies one base away. V and J are TRBV2 and TRBJ2-7; D might be TRBD1 (5 bases). The germline gives CDR1 SNHLY, CDR2 FYNNEI. V lost 1 base, J lost 6 bases, and 16 bases lay in between. The CDR3 has 15 amino acids. This CDR3 is CASSEGQGAVCEQYF. The CDR3 DNA is TGTGCCAGCAGTGAAGGTCAGGGCGCAGTTTGCGAGCAGTACTTC.

This clonotype was counted a few times. This sequence joins TRBV19 and TRBJ2-3; 13 bases agree with TRBD2. Germline values: CDR1 LNHDA, CDR2 SQIVND (reference sequence). V lost 2 bases, J lost 5 bases, and 7 bases stayed unmatched. This CDR3 is built from 17 residues. The CDR3 nucleotides read TGTGCCAGTAGTATACCCCACCGACTAGCGGGAGGAGATACGCAGTATTTT. Amino acid sequence: CASSIPHRLAGGDTQYF.

V is TRBV6-6 and J is TRBJ1-2; tentative D call: TRBD1 (6 bases). Trimming removed 6 bases from V and 4 bases from J, with 18 bases in between. CDR3 length: 15 amino acids. From germline, CDR1 is MNHNY and CDR2 SVGAGI (reference sequence). As DNA, the CDR3 is TGTGCCAGCAGGACGCACCGGGACATCATCTATGGCTACACCTTC. It is translated as CASRTHRDIIYGYTF.

This clonotype has a count of ten or more. The chain recombines TRBV29-1 with TRBJ2-5; 8 bases line up with TRBD2. The ends lost 4 bases at V and 4 bases at J; junction bases unmatched: 2. Germline V gene sequence: CDR1 SQVTM, CDR2 ANQGSEA. CDR3 length: 12 amino acids. CDR3 sequence reads: CSVGLAGETQYF. CDR3 DNA sequence: TGCAGCGTTGGGCTAGCGGGAGAGACCCAGTACTTC.

This clonotype was counted between two and nine times. The rearrangement joins TRBV30 to TRBJ2-3; unclear D gene. Germline CDR1 is GTSNPN and CDR2 is SVGIG (reference sequence). The CDR3 is 13 residues long. Trimming shortened V by 3 bases and J by 4 bases, and 11 bases separated the two germline ends. The CDR3 protein is CAWRDYRADTQYF. The CDR3 region has the DNA TGTGCCTGGAGAGATTATCGGGCAGATACGCAGTATTTT.

This clonotype was seen a handful of times. The chain joins TRBV27 to TRBJ1-1; D is possibly TRBD1 (5 bases). This CDR3 is 15 amino acids long. The germline V gene encodes CDR1 MNHEY and CDR2 SMNVEV (reference sequence). V lost 6 bases and J lost 3, with 17 bases in between. The CDR3 is CASSFWDSGYTEAFF. DNA of the CDR3: TGTGCCAGCAGCTTTTGGGACTCGGGGTACACTGAAGCTTTCTTT.

V usage is TRBV10-1 and J usage is TRBJ2-1; the match to TRBD1 covers 8 bases. The CDR3 is 12 amino acids. Germline V gene lookup returns CDR1 WNHNN and CDR2 SYGVQD (reference sequence). V was pared by 5 bases and J by 12 bases, with 6 bases of the junction left unmatched. The CDR3 reads CASSPGQEGQFF. CDR3 nucleotide sequence: TGCGCCAGCAGTCCGGGACAGGAAGGGCAGTTCTTC.